Below are 18 T cell receptor beta chains sequenced from a single sample in a study of blood T cell repertoires in COVID-19. Libraries were prepared by immunoSEQ multiplex PCR; TCRdb keeps only in-frame clonotypes and omits some of them. The sample consists of under 250,000 clones, 65% to 90% of them appearing once. Material: PBMCs or T cells enriched from blood (not recorded which). The receptors originated from a man aged 40-49 years who had recovered from COVID-19.

This clone was seen once. The chain combines TRBV18 with TRBJ2-7, with TRBD2 matching 8 bases. The germline CDR1 and CDR2 sequences are KGHSH and LQKENI. The CDR3 consists of 14 residues. The V segment lost 4 bases and the J segment 3 bases; nucleotides outside the gene matches: 5. The CDR3 sequence: CASSLSGTFYEQYF. CDR3 nucleotides: TGTGCCAGCTCACTTAGCGGGACCTTCTACGAGCAGTACTTC. The complete variable domain, with remaining parts taken from reference TRBV18 and TRBJ2-7, reads NAGVMQNPRHLVRRRGQEARLRCSPMKGHSHVYWYRQLPEEGLKFMVYLQKENIIDESGMPKERFSAEFPKEGPSILRIQQVVRGDSAAYFCASSLSGTFYEQYFGPGTRLTVT.

V usage is TRBV7-3 and J usage is TRBJ1-1; no clear D. The length of the CDR3 is 16 residues. Trimming cost V 0 bases and J 2 bases, with 13 bases left between them. The germline V gene encodes CDR1 SGHTA and CDR2 FQGTGA. CDR3 residues: CASSLTGGERNTEAFF. The CDR3 DNA follows: TGTGCCAGCAGCTTAACTGGTGGGGAGAGAAACACTGAAGCTTTCTTT.

The chain employs TRBV24-1 and TRBJ2-1; D perhaps matches TRBD1 (6 bases). This CDR3 has 14 amino acids. Trimming stripped 7 bases from V and 3 bases from J, with 12 bases between. Germline V gene sequence: CDR1 KGHDR, CDR2 SFDVKD. The chain's CDR3 is CATSKGQNYNEQFF. The CDR3 nucleotides are TGTGCCACCAGCAAGGGACAAAACTACAATGAGCAGTTCTTC.

With respect to this clone: The sample has other DNA sequences that encode this CDR3 too. The chain couples TRBV18 to TRBJ2-5, with TRBD2 as a possible D gene (6 bases). Trimming stripped 0 bases from V and 5 bases from J, with 10 bases between. Germline V gives CDR1 KGHSH, CDR2 LQKENI. The CDR3 has 14 residues. Here the CDR3 reads CASSPPGGEETQYF. The CDR3 nucleotides are TGTGCCAGCTCACCACCCGGGGGAGAGGAGACCCAGTACTTC.

The gene calls are TRBV30 and TRBJ1-1; a possible D gene is TRBD1 (6 bases). The CDR3 totals 14 residues. V lost 0 bases to trimming and J lost 3 bases, with 11 bases between them. Germline V gives CDR1 GTSNPN, CDR2 SVGIG (reference sequence). CDR3 sequence (DNA): TGTGCCTGGAGTGTAAGGGCAGGGGACACTGAAGCTTTCTTT. This encodes CAWSVRAGDTEAFF.

This chain connects TRBV30 to TRBJ1-1; tentatively, D is TRBD1 (5 bases). Trimming shortened V by 5 bases and J by 2 bases, and 12 bases separated the two germline ends. Germline CDR1 is GTSNPN and CDR2 is SVGIG (reference sequence). This CDR3 is 13 amino acids long. The CDR3 coding sequence is TGTGCCTGGGATCGGGGGGTTAACACTGAAGCTTTCTTT. Translated: CAWDRGVNTEAFF.

This sequence joins TRBV12-3 or TRBV12-4 and TRBJ1-3; tentative D call: TRBD1 (6 bases). This CDR3 has 11 residues. V was trimmed by 7 bases and J by 9 bases, leaving 10 bases between them. The CDR3: CASTEDSTIYF. CDR3 nucleotide sequence: TGTGCCAGCACCGAGGACAGCACCATATATTTT.

This chain uses TRBV27 with TRBJ2-5; TRBD1 might be the D (6 bases). This CDR3 is built from 13 residues. Germline CDR1 MNHEY, CDR2 SMNVEV (reference sequence). The V end lost 9 bases, the J end lost 4 bases, and 15 bases lay between the germline ends. The CDR3 loop reads CASESQGRETQYF. CDR3 bases: TGTGCCAGTGAGAGTCAGGGGCGAGAGACCCAGTACTTC.

The V call is TRBV10-3, the J call TRBJ2-2; 8 bases agree with TRBD2. The CDR3 runs to 17 residues. CDR1 is ENHRY and CDR2 is SYGVKD in the germline V gene. Trimming cost V 4 bases and J 0 bases; bases outside gene matches: 7. DNA of the CDR3: TGTGCCATCAGTGGCGGTAGCGGGGCCTCGAACACCGGGGAGCTGTTTTTT. It specifies CAISGGSGASNTGELFF.

The chain combines TRBV10-1 with TRBJ2-4, with D perhaps TRBD1 (6 bases). The V gene's germline CDR1 is WNHNN and CDR2 SYGVQD (reference sequence). There are 18 residues in the CDR3. The germline V and J ends were trimmed by 4 bases and 0 bases, with 19 bases remaining between them. The DNA of the CDR3 is TGCGCCAGCAGTGCGAAGGGCAGGGGACGACTAGCCAAAAACATTCAGTACTTC. Amino acids: CASSAKGRGRLAKNIQYF.

This chain connects TRBV3-1 (or the pseudogene TRBV3-2) to TRBJ1-5; a possible D gene is TRBD1 (5 bases). The CDR3 totals 16 residues. V was trimmed by 3 bases and J by 3 bases, leaving 15 bases between them. Germline loops: CDR1 LGHDT, CDR2 YNNKEL (reference sequence). Here the CDR3 reads CASSQSHGGFNQPQHF. Written as DNA, the CDR3 is TGTGCCAGCAGCCAGAGCCACGGGGGGTTCAATCAGCCCCAGCATTTT.

This rearrangement joins TRBV29-1 to TRBJ1-1; TRBD1 might be the D (6 bases). This CDR3 region has 15 residues. The germline V gene encodes CDR1 SQVTM and CDR2 ANQGSEA. Trimming removed 6 bases at V and 1 base at J, with 18 bases between. The CDR3 loop is CSVKGTSFRNTEAFF. CDR3 bases: TGCAGCGTGAAGGGGACATCTTTTAGGAACACTGAAGCTTTCTTT.

The chain employs TRBV4-1 and TRBJ2-1; 7 nucleotides line up with TRBD2. The V gene's germline CDR1 is MGHRA and CDR2 YSYEKL. The CDR3 consists of 16 residues. The J segment lost 3 bases and the V segment lost 3 bases, leaving 8 bases of the junction unmatched. The CDR3 loop is CASSQAAGVGYNEQFF. CDR3 DNA sequence: TGCGCCAGCAGCCAGGCGGCGGGAGTCGGCTACAATGAGCAGTTCTTC.

This chain connects TRBV25-1 to TRBJ2-3, with 8 bases lining up with TRBD2. The CDR3 has 18 residues. With 0 bases clipped from V and 0 bases from J, the junction kept 8 bases outside the gene matches. Germline assignment: CDR1 MGHDK and CDR2 SYGVNS. This chain's CDR3 is CASSEYISGVPSTDTQYF. The CDR3 region has the DNA TGTGCCAGCAGTGAATATATTAGCGGGGTTCCAAGCACAGATACGCAGTATTTT.

This chain links TRBV28 with TRBJ2-7; 11 bases match TRBD1. Germline loops: CDR1 MDHEN, CDR2 SYDVKM. The CDR3 extends over 15 amino acids. V gave up 6 bases and J gave up 3 bases; unmatched junction bases: 7. The CDR3 DNA sequence: TGTGCCAGCAGGCCTACGGGACAGGGGGTCTACGAGCAGTACTTC. It specifies CASRPTGQGVYEQYF.

As to this clone: A read error may account for a junction end that differs from germline. The V and J genes are TRBV5-1 and TRBJ2-1; TRBD2 matches 8 bases. The CDR3 spans 15 residues. The germline V gene has CDR1 SGHRS and CDR2 YFSETQ. The CDR3 spells CASRLGLAGRNEQFF. In DNA form, the CDR3 reads TGCGCCAGCAGATTGGGGTTAGCGGGGAGGAATGAGCAGTTCTTC.

This chain links TRBV2 with TRBJ2-1; maybe TRBD2 (5 bases). V was clipped by 4 bases and J by 11 bases, with 9 bases between them. There are 11 residues in the CDR3. CDR1 and CDR2 from the germline V gene are SNHLY and FYNNEI. The CDR3 sequence: CASSGTRQQFF. The CDR3, as DNA: TGTGCCAGCAGTGGGACTCGACAGCAGTTCTTC.

The chain is built from TRBV27 and TRBJ2-7, with D maybe TRBD1 (6 bases). Looked up from germline, CDR1 is MNHEY and CDR2 is SMNVEV (reference sequence). V was pared by 5 bases and J by 5 bases, with 19 bases between. This CDR3 has 15 residues. In DNA form, the CDR3 reads TGTGCCAGCAGTCCCCCCCGGATAGGGGGTAACGAGCAGTACTTC. Protein product: CASSPPRIGGNEQYF.